This T cell receptor beta chain was documented in a study of T cell responses to AZD1222 COVID-19 vaccine. This clone appeared once. The antigen is not known. With 6 bases removed from V and 4 bases from J, the gap between germline ends came to 13 bases. CDR3 size: 14 residues. Germline CDR1 and CDR2: MNHEY and SVGAGI. Data came from immunoSEQ multiplex PCR; TCRdb stores just in-frame clones and leaves some out. The sample lists around 80,000 clones; over 75% were seen once. Whole-study results and caveats: Spike-spanning, vaccine-associated CD4 TCRs were dominant at 160-218 and 743-854. The sample set comprised mostly white British donors with more females, and clonal diversity was possibly underestimated.

The sequencing here drew on peripheral blood, taken 28 days after the second AZD1222 dose. The receptor was derived from an adult who received the AZD1222 COVID-19 vaccine. This chain connects TRBV6-5 to TRBJ2-1; possibly TRBD1 for D (6 bases). As DNA, the CDR3 is TGTGCCAGCAGCTCCGGGACAAGATACAATGAGCAGTTCTTC. This gives the protein CASSSGTRYNEQFF.